These 20 T cell receptor beta chains share one sample of origin, sequenced in a study of blood T cell repertoires in COVID-19. The data were produced by immunoSEQ multiplex PCR, yet TCRdb's version contains in-frame clones alone and is incomplete. Of over 200,000 clones in the sample, approximately 83% were seen once. The sample consisted of peripheral blood. All receptors derive from a man between 35 and 55 years old with acute or convalescent COVID-19.

The V gene is TRBV10-3, the J gene TRBJ1-1; 10 bases fit TRBD1. CDR1 ENHRY and CDR2 SYGVKD come from the germline V gene. The CDR3 sequence is 15 residues long. The junction had 6 bases not matched to a gene; V was cut back by 7 bases and J by 1 base. The CDR3 nucleotides are TGTGCCATCAAAGACAGGGGGCATGGGAACACTGAAGCTTTCTTT. Protein sequence: CAIKDRGHGNTEAFF.

V gene TRBV4-3 combines with J gene TRBJ1-5, with TRBD1 identical over 7 bases. CDR3 length: 14 residues. Unmatched junction bases numbered 2, after V lost 3 bases and J lost 3 bases. Germline V lookup: CDR1 LGHNA, CDR2 YSLEER. This CDR3 reads CASSQTGINQPQHF. The CDR3 bases are TGCGCCAGCAGCCAGACAGGGATCAATCAGCCCCAGCATTTT.

The chain joins TRBV27 to TRBJ1-1; D is uncertain. The germline CDR1 and CDR2 sequences are MNHEY and SMNVEV (reference sequence). The CDR3 extends over 14 amino acids. Trimming removed 1 base from V and 2 bases from J, with 8 bases in between. The chain's CDR3 is CASSLYMRNTEAFF. The CDR3 nucleotides read TGTGCCAGCAGTTTATATATGAGAAACACTGAAGCTTTCTTT.

The gene calls are TRBV27 and TRBJ2-1; D is perhaps TRBD2 (5 bases). CDR1 is MNHEY and CDR2 is SMNVEV in the germline V gene (reference sequence). V was cut by 6 bases and J by 7 bases, with 19 bases left in between. The CDR3 runs to 15 residues. As DNA, the CDR3 is TGTGCCAGCAGAAAAAGCGGAGCCGAACGAAATGAGCAGTTCTTC. It specifies CASRKSGAERNEQFF.

The genes are TRBV27 and TRBJ1-1, with 7 bases matching TRBD1. Germline CDR1 MNHEY, CDR2 SMNVEV (reference sequence). V was pared by 5 bases and J by 2 bases, with 8 bases of the junction left unmatched. There are 15 residues in the CDR3. CDR3 DNA sequence: TGTGCCAGCAGTCCCGTCCGACAGGGTAACACTGAAGCTTTCTTT. This codes for CASSPVRQGNTEAFF.

This chain joins TRBV18 and TRBJ1-1; TRBD1 matches at 8 bases. Per the germline V gene, CDR1 is KGHSH and CDR2 is LQKENI. The CDR3 covers 15 residues. The junction had 5 bases not matched to a gene; V was cut back by 5 bases and J by 0 bases. For the CDR3, the DNA is TGTGCCAGCTCAAGGGGACAGGCTATGAACACTGAAGCTTTCTTT. This gives the protein CASSRGQAMNTEAFF. Drawing the rest from reference TRBV18 and TRBJ1-1, the complete variable domain is NAGVMQNPRHLVRRRGQEARLRCSPMKGHSHVYWYRQLPEEGLKFMVYLQKENIIDESGMPKERFSAEFPKEGPSILRIQQVVRGDSAAYFCASSRGQAMNTEAFFGQGTRLTVV.

J is TRBJ1-4 and V is TRBV18; tentative D call: TRBD1 (5 bases). CDR1 and CDR2 (germline): KGHSH, LQKENI. This CDR3 contains 14 residues. Trimming took off 6 bases at V and 0 bases at J, with 8 bases between the two ends. The CDR3 here is CASSLRATNEKLFF. The CDR3 DNA follows: TGTGCCAGCTCTCTCAGGGCAACTAATGAAAAACTGTTTTTT.

The chain is built from TRBV9 and TRBJ1-1, with 8 positions matching TRBD1. V shed 0 bases, J shed 1 base, and the junction held 2 bases outside the gene matches. Germline V gene data show CDR1 as SGDLS and CDR2 as YYNGEE. This CDR3 contains 15 residues. CDR3 in amino acids: CASSVGQGANTEAFF. Here the CDR3 DNA reads TGTGCCAGCAGCGTAGGCCAGGGGGCGAACACTGAAGCTTTCTTT.

The chain has TRBV7-8 and TRBJ2-2; D is possibly TRBD2 (6 bases). Germline V CDR1 and CDR2: SGHVS, FQNEAQ. The CDR3 covers 15 residues. The germline V and J ends were trimmed by 6 bases and 6 bases, with 17 bases remaining between them. The CDR3 spells CASSRDSSTAGELFF. In DNA form, the CDR3 reads TGTGCCAGCAGTCGGGACTCGTCGACCGCCGGGGAGCTGTTTTTT.

This clone came up a few times. The chain combines TRBV6-5 with TRBJ1-6; 7 bases align to TRBD1. CDR3 length: 14 residues. Germline CDR1 MNHEY, CDR2 SVGAGI. V gave up 7 bases and J gave up 9 bases; unmatched junction bases: 9. In nucleotides, the CDR3 is TGTGCCAGCACCCCAGACAGGGAAAGTTCACCCCTCCACTTT. Its translation: CASTPDRESSPLHF.

The table lists this clone with a count of one. V is TRBV7-6 and J is TRBJ2-3, with D tentatively TRBD2 (6 bases). CDR3 size: 13 residues. Per the germline V gene, CDR1 is SGHVS and CDR2 is FNYEAQ. Trimming cost V 3 bases and J 8 bases, with 12 bases left between them. The chain's CDR3 is CASSFSSAGTQYF. The CDR3 region has the DNA TGTGCCAGCAGCTTTTCTTCAGCGGGTACGCAGTATTTT.

V is TRBV11-3 and J is TRBJ2-2; D is unresolved. The V gene lost 6 bases and the J gene lost 5 bases, with 7 bases spanning the gap. The CDR3 contains 12 residues. Per the germline V gene, CDR1 is SGHNT and CDR2 is YENEEA. Written as DNA, the CDR3 is TGTGCCAGCAGTTACTTGACCGGGGAGCTGTTTTTT. It translates to CASSYLTGELFF.

The V gene is TRBV10-1, the J gene TRBJ2-7; 9 bases fit TRBD2. Germline CDR1 reads WNHNN; CDR2 reads SYGVQD (reference sequence). J gave up 6 bases and V 2 bases, and 8 bases lay outside the gene matches. The CDR3 has 15 residues. As DNA, the CDR3 is TGCGCCAGCAGTGAGAGGACTAGCGTAGGCGGCGAGCAGTACTTC. Translating gives CASSERTSVGGEQYF.

In regard to this clone: Relative to the germline gene, one junction end is altered; a read error may explain this. The CDR3 DNA reads TGTGCCAGCACACCCCAGGAAAACTATGGCTACACCTTC. Translated: CASTPQENYGYTF. The chain has TRBV18 and TRBJ1-2; D remains unclear. The germline gives CDR1 KGHSH, CDR2 LQKENI. The CDR3 sequence is 13 residues long.

The V call is TRBV6-2 or TRBV6-3, the J call TRBJ1-1; D gene ambiguous. V gave up 5 bases and J gave up 1 base, with 11 bases separating them. CDR1 and CDR2 from the germline V gene are MNHEY and SVGEGT. CDR3 size: 14 residues. Here the CDR3 DNA reads TGTGCCAGCAGTCCCCTTAGACAGAACACTGAAGCTTTCTTT. Amino acid sequence: CASSPLRQNTEAFF.

This clone was seen more than once but under ten times. J is TRBJ1-1 and V is TRBV11-1; D perhaps matches TRBD1 (5 bases). V dropped 5 bases and J dropped 5 bases, with 15 bases sitting between them. The CDR3 contains 14 residues. Germline loops: CDR1 SGHAT, CDR2 FQDESV (reference sequence). CDR3 region: CASSPRGLGTEAFF. Here the CDR3 DNA reads TGTGCCAGCAGCCCTAGGGGATTGGGGACTGAAGCTTTCTTT.

The chain carries TRBV7-9 and TRBJ1-2; TRBD1 matches 9 bases. V lost 1 base, J lost 3 bases, and 3 bases stayed unmatched. CDR1 is SEHNR and CDR2 is FQNEAQ in the germline V gene (reference sequence). This CDR3 comprises 15 residues. CDR3 loop: CASSLGRTGDYGYTF. The DNA for the CDR3 is TGTGCCAGCAGCTTAGGCCGGACAGGGGACTATGGCTACACCTTC.

The chain recombines TRBV24-1 with TRBJ1-2; weak D call: TRBD1 (5 bases). This CDR3 contains 12 residues. CDR1 and CDR2 from the germline V gene are KGHDR and SFDVKD. V lost 0 bases and J lost 11, with 9 bases in between. For the CDR3, the DNA is TGTGCCACCAGTGATTTGGAAGGGGCATACACCTTC. Amino acids: CATSDLEGAYTF.

The J gene is TRBJ2-2, the V gene TRBV14, with 14 positions matching TRBD2. The CDR3 is 19 amino acids. V was clipped by 4 bases and J by 1 base; unmatched bases: 8. Germline assignment: CDR1 SGHDN and CDR2 FVKESK. This CDR3 reads CASSLPTSGRAVNTGELFF. CDR3 in DNA: TGTGCCAGCAGCCTGCCGACTAGCGGGAGGGCCGTGAACACCGGGGAGCTGTTTTTT.

The chain employs TRBV7-8 and TRBJ1-5, with 10 bases fitting TRBD1. With V trimmed by 1 base and J by 4 bases, 1 base remained unmatched. The CDR3 covers 15 residues. Germline V CDR1 and CDR2: SGHVS, FQNEAQ. The CDR3 reads CASSLGTGGNQPQHF. The CDR3 DNA reads as TGTGCCAGCAGCTTAGGGACAGGGGGGAATCAGCCCCAGCATTTT.